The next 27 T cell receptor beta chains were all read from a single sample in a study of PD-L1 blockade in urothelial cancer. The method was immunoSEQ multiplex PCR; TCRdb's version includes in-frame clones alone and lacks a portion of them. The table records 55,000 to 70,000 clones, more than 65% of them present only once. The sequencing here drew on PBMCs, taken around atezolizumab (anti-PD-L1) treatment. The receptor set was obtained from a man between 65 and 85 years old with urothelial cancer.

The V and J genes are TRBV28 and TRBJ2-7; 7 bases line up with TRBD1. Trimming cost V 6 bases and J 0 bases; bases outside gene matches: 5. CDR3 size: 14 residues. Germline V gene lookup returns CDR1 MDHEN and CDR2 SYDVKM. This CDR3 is CASSGAGGSYEQYF. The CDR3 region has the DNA TGTGCCAGCAGCGGGGCAGGGGGCTCCTACGAGCAGTACTTC.

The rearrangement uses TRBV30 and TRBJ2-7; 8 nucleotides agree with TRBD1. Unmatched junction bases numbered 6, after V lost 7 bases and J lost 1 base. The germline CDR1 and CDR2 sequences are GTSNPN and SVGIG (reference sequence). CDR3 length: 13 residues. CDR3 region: CAFMTGESYEQYF. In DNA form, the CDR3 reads TGTGCCTTCATGACAGGGGAGTCCTACGAGCAGTACTTC.

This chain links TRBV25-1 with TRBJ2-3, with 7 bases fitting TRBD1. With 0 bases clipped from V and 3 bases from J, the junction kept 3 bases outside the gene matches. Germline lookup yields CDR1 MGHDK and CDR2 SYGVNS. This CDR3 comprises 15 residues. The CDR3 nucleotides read TGTGCCAGCAGTGAATACGGCAGGGGGACAGATACGCAGTATTTT. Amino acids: CASSEYGRGTDTQYF.

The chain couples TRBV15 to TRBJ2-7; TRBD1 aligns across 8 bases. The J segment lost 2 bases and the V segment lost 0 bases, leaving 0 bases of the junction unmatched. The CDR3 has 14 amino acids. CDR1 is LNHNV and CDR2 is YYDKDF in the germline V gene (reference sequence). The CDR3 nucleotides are TGTGCCACCAGCAGAGAGGGACAGGCCTACGAGCAGTACTTC. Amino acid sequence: CATSREGQAYEQYF. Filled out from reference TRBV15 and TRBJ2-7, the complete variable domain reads DAMVIQNPRYQVTQFGKPVTLSCSQTLNHNVMYWYQQKSSQAPKLLFHYYDKDFNNEADTPDNFQSRRPNTSFCFLDIRSPGLGDTAMYLCATSREGQAYEQYFGPGTRLTVT.

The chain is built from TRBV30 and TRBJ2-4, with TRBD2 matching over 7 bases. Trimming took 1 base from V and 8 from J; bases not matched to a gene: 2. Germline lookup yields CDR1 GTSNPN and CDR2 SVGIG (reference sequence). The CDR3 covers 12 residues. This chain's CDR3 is CAWSGGGDIQYF. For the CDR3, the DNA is TGTGCCTGGAGTGGTGGGGGGGACATTCAGTACTTC.

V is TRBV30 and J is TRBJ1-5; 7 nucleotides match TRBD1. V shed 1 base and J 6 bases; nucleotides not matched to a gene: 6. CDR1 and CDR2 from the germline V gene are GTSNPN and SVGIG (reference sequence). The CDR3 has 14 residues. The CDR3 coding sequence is TGTGCCTGGAGTGCTGGACAGGTTAGTCAGCCCCAGCATTTT. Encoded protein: CAWSAGQVSQPQHF.

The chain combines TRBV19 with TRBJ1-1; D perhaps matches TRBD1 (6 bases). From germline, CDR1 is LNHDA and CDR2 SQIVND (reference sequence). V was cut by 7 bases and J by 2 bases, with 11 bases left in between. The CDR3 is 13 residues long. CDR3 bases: TGTGCCAGTAAAGAGGACAGCAACACTGAAGCTTTCTTT. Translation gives CASKEDSNTEAFF.

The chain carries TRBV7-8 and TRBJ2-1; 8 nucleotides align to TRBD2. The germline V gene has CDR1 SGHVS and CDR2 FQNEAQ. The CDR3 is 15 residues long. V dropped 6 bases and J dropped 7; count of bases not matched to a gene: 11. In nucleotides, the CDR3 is TGTGCCAGCAGTCTTCGGGGGGGTGGCCTTAATGAGCAGTTCTTC. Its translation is CASSLRGGGLNEQFF.

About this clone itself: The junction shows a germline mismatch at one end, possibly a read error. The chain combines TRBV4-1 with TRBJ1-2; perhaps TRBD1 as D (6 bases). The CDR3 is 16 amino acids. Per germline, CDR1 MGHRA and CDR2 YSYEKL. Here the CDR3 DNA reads TGCGCCAGCAGCGAAGACCATGGGGGCGTAGAATATGGCTACACCTTC. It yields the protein CASSEDHGGVEYGYTF.

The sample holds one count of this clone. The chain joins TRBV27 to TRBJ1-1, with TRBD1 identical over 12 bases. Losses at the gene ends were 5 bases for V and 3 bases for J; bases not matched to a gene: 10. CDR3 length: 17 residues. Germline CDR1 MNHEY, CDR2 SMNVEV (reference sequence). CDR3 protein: CASSPGQGAYSDTEAFF. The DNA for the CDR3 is TGTGCCAGCAGTCCGGGACAGGGGGCTTATTCGGACACTGAAGCTTTCTTT.

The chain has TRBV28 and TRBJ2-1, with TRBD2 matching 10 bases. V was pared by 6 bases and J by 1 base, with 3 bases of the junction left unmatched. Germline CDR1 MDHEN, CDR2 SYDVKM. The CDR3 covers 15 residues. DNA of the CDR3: TGTGCCAGCAGGTTTAGCGGGAGGTCCTACAATGAGCAGTTCTTC. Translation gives CASRFSGRSYNEQFF.

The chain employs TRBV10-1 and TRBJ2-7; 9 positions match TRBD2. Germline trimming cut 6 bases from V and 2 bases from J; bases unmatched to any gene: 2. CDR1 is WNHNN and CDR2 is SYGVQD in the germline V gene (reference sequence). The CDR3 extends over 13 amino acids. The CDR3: CASSPSGTYEQYF. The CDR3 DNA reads TGCGCCAGCAGCCCTAGCGGGACCTACGAGCAGTACTTC.

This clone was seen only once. The CDR3 region has the DNA TGTGCCAGCAGTGAAAGAACAGATGGATGGGGCTACACCTTC. Translated, it gives CASSERTDGWGYTF. The V gene is TRBV2, the J gene TRBJ1-2; D remains unclear. The CDR3 is made up of 14 amino acids. CDR1 SNHLY and CDR2 FYNNEI come from the germline V gene. Trimming stripped 2 bases from V and 8 bases from J, with 15 bases between. The full variable domain, with the rest looked up from reference TRBV2 and TRBJ1-2, is EPEVTQTPSHQVTQMGQEVILRCVPISNHLYFYWYRQILGQKVEFLVSFYNNEISEKSEIFDDQFSVERPDGSNFTLKIRSTKLEDSAMYFCASSERTDGWGYTFGSGTRLTVV.

The CDR3 sequence: CASSGGGARGYTF. The CDR3 bases are TGTGCCAGCAGTGGGGGGGGAGCGAGAGGCTACACCTTC. This chain joins TRBV6-1 and TRBJ1-2; D perhaps matches TRBD1 (5 bases). Per germline, CDR1 MNHNS and CDR2 SASEGT. The CDR3 runs to 13 residues. The germline V and J ends were trimmed by 4 bases and 8 bases, with 14 bases remaining between them.

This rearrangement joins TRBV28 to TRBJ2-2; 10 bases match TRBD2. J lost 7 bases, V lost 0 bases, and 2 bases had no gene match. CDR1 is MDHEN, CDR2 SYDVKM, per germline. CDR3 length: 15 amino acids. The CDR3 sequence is CASSLWPSGGGELFF. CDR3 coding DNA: TGTGCCAGCAGTTTATGGCCTAGCGGGGGCGGGGAGCTGTTTTTT.

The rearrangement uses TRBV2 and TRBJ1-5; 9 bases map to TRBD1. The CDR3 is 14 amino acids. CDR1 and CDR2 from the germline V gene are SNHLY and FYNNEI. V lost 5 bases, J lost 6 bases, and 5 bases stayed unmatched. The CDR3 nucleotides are TGTGCCAGCAGTTCGGACAGGGGCACTCAGCCCCAGCATTTT. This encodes CASSSDRGTQPQHF. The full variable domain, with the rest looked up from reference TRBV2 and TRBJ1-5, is EPEVTQTPSHQVTQMGQEVILRCVPISNHLYFYWYRQILGQKVEFLVSFYNNEISEKSEIFDDQFSVERPDGSNFTLKIRSTKLEDSAMYFCASSSDRGTQPQHFGDGTRLSIL.

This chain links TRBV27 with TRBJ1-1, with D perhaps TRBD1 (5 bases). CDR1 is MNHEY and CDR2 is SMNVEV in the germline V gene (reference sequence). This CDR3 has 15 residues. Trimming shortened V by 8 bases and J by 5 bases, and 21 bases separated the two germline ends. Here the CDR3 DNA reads TGTGCCAGCCGACCCCGGACCGCTGGGGGGACTGAAGCTTTCTTT. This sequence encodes CASRPRTAGGTEAFF.

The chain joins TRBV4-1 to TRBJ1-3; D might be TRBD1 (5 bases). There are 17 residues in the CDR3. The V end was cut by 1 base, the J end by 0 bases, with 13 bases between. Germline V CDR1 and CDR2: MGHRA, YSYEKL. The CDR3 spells CASSQGPTGSSGNTIYF. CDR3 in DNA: TGCGCCAGCAGCCAAGGTCCTACAGGTAGCTCTGGAAACACCATATATTTT.

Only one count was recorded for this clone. Here the CDR3 DNA reads TGTGCCACCAGCAGAGGCGGTTCGGGAAACACCATATATTTT. Protein product: CATSRGGSGNTIYF. The rearrangement links TRBV15 to TRBJ1-3; D unclear. V lost 1 base to trimming and J lost 4 bases, with 8 bases between them. CDR3 length: 14 amino acids. Germline V CDR1 and CDR2: LNHNV, YYDKDF (reference sequence).

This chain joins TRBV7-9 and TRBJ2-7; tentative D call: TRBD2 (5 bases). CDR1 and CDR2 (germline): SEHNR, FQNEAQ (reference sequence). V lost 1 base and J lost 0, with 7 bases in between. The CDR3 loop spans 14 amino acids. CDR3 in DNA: TGTGCCAGCAGCTTAGGAGGGATCTCCTACGAGCAGTACTTC. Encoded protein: CASSLGGISYEQYF.

Here the CDR3 DNA reads TGTGCCAGCAGTTTAAATCGGGGGCAAGAGACCCAGTACTTC. Protein sequence: CASSLNRGQETQYF. V gene TRBV27 combines with J gene TRBJ2-5; D is perhaps TRBD2 (6 bases). V was shortened by 2 bases and J by 2 bases, with 9 bases between the two germline ends. The CDR3 is 14 residues long. CDR1 and CDR2 (germline): MNHEY, SMNVEV (reference sequence).

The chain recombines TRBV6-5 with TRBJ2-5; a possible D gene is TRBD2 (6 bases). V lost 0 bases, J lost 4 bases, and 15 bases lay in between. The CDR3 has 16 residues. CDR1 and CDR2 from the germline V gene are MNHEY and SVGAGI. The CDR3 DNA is TGTGCCAGCAGTTACTCGGTTGCGGGACCTCCAGAGACCCAGTACTTC. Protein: CASSYSVAGPPETQYF.

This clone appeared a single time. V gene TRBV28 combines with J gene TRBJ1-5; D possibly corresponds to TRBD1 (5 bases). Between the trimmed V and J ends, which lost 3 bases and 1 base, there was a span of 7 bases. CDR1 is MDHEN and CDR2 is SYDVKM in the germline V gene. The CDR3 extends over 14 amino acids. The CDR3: CASSFGGSNQPQHF. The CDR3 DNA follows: TGTGCCAGCAGTTTTGGGGGGAGCAATCAGCCCCAGCATTTT.

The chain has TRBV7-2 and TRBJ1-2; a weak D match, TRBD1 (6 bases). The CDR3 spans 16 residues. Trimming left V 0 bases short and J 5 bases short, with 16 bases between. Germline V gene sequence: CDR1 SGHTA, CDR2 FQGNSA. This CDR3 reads CASSLASQGTGYGYTF. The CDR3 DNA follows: TGTGCCAGCAGCTTAGCGTCTCAGGGGACCGGGTATGGCTACACCTTC.

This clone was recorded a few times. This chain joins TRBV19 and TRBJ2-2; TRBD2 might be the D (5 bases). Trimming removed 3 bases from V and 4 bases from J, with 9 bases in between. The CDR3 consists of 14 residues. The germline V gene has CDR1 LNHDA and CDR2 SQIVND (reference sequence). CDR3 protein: CASSIQAGTGELFF. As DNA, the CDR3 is TGTGCCAGTAGTATCCAGGCGGGCACCGGGGAGCTGTTTTTT.

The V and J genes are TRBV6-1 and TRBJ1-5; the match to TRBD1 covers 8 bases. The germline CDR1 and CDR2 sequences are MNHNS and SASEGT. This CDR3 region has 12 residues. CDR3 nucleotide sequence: TGTGGCACTCAGACAGGGGATCAGCCCCAGCATTTT. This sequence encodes CGTQTGDQPQHF.

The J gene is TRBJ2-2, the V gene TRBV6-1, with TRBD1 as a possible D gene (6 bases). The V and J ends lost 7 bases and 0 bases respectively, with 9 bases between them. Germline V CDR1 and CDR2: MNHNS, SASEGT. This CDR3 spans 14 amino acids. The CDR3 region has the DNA TGTGCCAGCACCGGGACAACGAACACCGGGGAGCTGTTTTTT. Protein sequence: CASTGTTNTGELFF.